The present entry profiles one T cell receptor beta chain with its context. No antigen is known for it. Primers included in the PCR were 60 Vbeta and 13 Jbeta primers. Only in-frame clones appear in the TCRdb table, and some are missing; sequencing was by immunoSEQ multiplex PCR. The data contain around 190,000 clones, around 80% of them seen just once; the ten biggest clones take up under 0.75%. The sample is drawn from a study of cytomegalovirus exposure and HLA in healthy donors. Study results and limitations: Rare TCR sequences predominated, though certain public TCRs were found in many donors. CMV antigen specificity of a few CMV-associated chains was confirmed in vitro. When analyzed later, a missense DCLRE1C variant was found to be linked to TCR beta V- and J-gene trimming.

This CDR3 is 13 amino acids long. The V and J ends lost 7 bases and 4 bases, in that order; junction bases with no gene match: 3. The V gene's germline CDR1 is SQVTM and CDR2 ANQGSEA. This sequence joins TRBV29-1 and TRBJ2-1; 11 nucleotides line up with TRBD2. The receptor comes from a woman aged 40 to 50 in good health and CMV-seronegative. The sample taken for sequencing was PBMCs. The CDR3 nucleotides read TGCAGCGGGACTAGCGGGTTTTACAATGAGCAGTTCTTC. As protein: CSGTSGFYNEQFF.